These T cell receptor beta chains were read from a single sample in a study of T cell responses to AZD1222 COVID-19 vaccine. The table came from immunoSEQ multiplex PCR; TCRdb's copy has only in-frame clones and leaves some out. The table lists about 120,000 clones, approximately 92% of them singletons. The specimen was peripheral blood, collected 28 days after the second dose of the MenACWY control vaccine. The receptors stem from an adult who received the MenACWY meningococcal vaccine as a control. CDR3s include the opening cysteine and the closing phenylalanine or tryptophan. The order of the fields is clone size, D gene, J gene, V gene, CDR3 protein, CDR3 DNA. The D gene is left open where the match is weak. Clone sizes are given selectively: once, few, many, or a class where the clone is expanded.

-,-,TRBJ2-3,TRBV28,CASSLLDTQYF,TGTGCCAGCAGTTTACTTGATACGCAGTATTTT
-,-,TRBJ1-1,TRBV3-1/TRBV3-2,CASSPGHTLGAFF,TGTGCCAGCAGCCCTGGACATACTCTAGGAGCTTTCTTT
-,-,TRBJ1-3,TRBV19,CASSVGRSARNTIYF,TGTGCCAGTAGTGTGGGTCGGAGCGCCCGAAACACCATATATTTT
-,-,TRBJ2-1,TRBV29-1,CSGTGTSYNEQFF,TGCAGCGGAACCGGGACCTCCTACAATGAGCAGTTCTTC
once,-,TRBJ2-1,TRBV9,CASSVESTPYNEQFF,TGTGCCAGCAGCGTAGAGTCCACCCCATACAATGAGCAGTTCTTC
-,-,TRBJ2-1,TRBV7-3,CASSLGGSYNEQFF,TGTGCCAGCAGCTTGGGGGGATCCTACAATGAGCAGTTCTTC
-,TRBD1,TRBJ2-5,TRBV2,CASRPGQGETQYF,TGTGCCAGCAGGCCGGGACAGGGAGAGACCCAGTACTTC
few,TRBD1,TRBJ2-1,TRBV18,CASSPPGSGTGVNEQFF,TGTGCCAGCTCACCACCGGGATCCGGGACAGGGGTTAATGAGCAGTTCTTC
-,-,TRBJ1-5,TRBV6-6,CASSYFQVNQPQHF,TGTGCCAGCAGTTACTTTCAAGTAAATCAGCCCCAGCATTTT
-,TRBD1,TRBJ1-4,TRBV5-1,CASRPGTGGEKLFF,TGCGCCAGCAGACCCGGGACAGGGGGGGAAAAACTGTTTTTT
many,-,TRBJ2-2,TRBV7-9,CASSLAVGELFF,TGTGCCAGCAGCTTAGCGGTCGGGGAGCTGTTTTTT
-,TRBD2,TRBJ2-5,TRBV6-5,CASSYAQTSSRETQYF,TGTGCCAGCAGTTACGCCCAGACTAGCTCTAGGGAGACCCAGTACTTC
-,-,TRBJ2-5,TRBV7-6,CASSRPSEGGVRETQYF,TGTGCCAGCAGTCGTCCATCGGAGGGGGGGGTCAGGGAGACCCAGTACTTC
once,-,TRBJ2-2,TRBV11-2,CASSLGGAFSNTGELFF,TGTGCCAGCAGCCTGGGGGGGGCTTTTTCGAACACCGGGGAGCTGTTTTTT
-,TRBD1,TRBJ2-1,TRBV28,CASSSGQGAPTYNEQFF,TGTGCCAGCAGCTCGGGACAGGGGGCGCCGACTTACAATGAGCAGTTCTTC
-,TRBD1,TRBJ1-2,TRBV5-1,CASSLAPGQGYGYTF,TGCGCCAGCAGCTTGGCCCCGGGACAGGGGTATGGCTACACCTTC
few,-,TRBJ2-1,TRBV7-9,CASSPPTYNEQFF,TGTGCCAGCAGTCCTCCAACGTACAATGAGCAGTTCTTC
-,-,TRBJ1-1,TRBV6-2/TRBV6-3,CASRPVGGTEAFF,TGTGCCAGCAGACCTGTGGGGGGAACTGAAGCTTTCTTT
-,-,TRBJ1-1,TRBV6-6,CASSRTLQGPRDTEAFF,TGTGCCAGCAGTCGCACCCTACAGGGTCCGAGGGACACTGAAGCTTTCTTT
-,TRBD1,TRBJ1-5,TRBV19,CASSIRDRGLNQPQHF,TGTGCCAGTAGTATCCGAGACAGGGGCCTAAATCAGCCCCAGCATTTT
once,TRBD1,TRBJ1-2,TRBV6-5,CASSYSTGGSYGYTF,TGTGCCAGCAGTTACTCGACAGGGGGCAGCTATGGCTACACCTTC
-,-,TRBJ1-6,TRBV11-2,CASSLVGPDNSPLHF,TGTGCCAGCAGCTTAGTAGGCCCGGACAATTCACCCCTCCACTTT
few,-,TRBJ1-1,TRBV5-5,CASSFPGQNTEAFF,TGTGCCAGCAGCTTCCCCGGACAAAACACTGAAGCTTTCTTT
-,-,TRBJ1-3,TRBV19,CASSLLPGSSGNTIYF,TGTGCCAGTAGCCTCCTACCGGGGTCCTCTGGAAACACCATATATTTT
-,-,TRBJ2-5,TRBV7-2,CASSPGETQYF,TGTGCCAGCAGCCCGGGGGAGACCCAGTACTTC
-,-,TRBJ2-1,TRBV29-1,CSVAFRSSGNNEQFF,TGCAGCGTTGCATTCCGTTCCAGTGGGAACAATGAGCAGTTCTTC
-,TRBD1,TRBJ1-4,TRBV2,CASKGRQGETFGEKLFF,TGTGCCAGCAAGGGGAGACAGGGTGAGACCTTTGGCGAAAAACTGTTTTTT
-,-,TRBJ2-1,TRBV25-1,CASSEYSGGAYNEQFF,TGTGCCAGCAGTGAATATTCCGGGGGCGCATACAATGAGCAGTTCTTC
-,TRBD2,TRBJ2-1,TRBV27,CASSLRYPASGSQYNEQFF,TGTGCCAGCAGCCTACGTTACCCGGCTAGCGGGAGCCAATACAATGAGCAGTTCTTC
-,TRBD2,TRBJ2-1,TRBV11-2,CATRIFSGGAGNEQFF,TGTGCCACCAGGATCTTTAGCGGGGGGGCCGGGAATGAGCAGTTCTTC
-,-,TRBJ2-2,TRBV21-1,CASSTAPRTGVASGELFF,TGTGCCAGCAGCACGGCCCCGAGGACAGGGGTGGCGTCCGGGGAGCTGTTTTTT
-,-,TRBJ1-5,TRBV14,CASSQDRRSPLHF,TGTGCCAGCAGCCAAGATCGGCGGTCCCCTTTGCATTTT
-,-,TRBJ1-1,TRBV29-1,CSGTTGWGTEAFF,TGCAGCGGGACGACCGGCTGGGGCACTGAAGCTTTCTTT
-,-,TRBJ1-4,TRBV9,CASSPEGANEKLFF,TGTGCCAGCAGCCCCGAGGGGGCTAATGAAAAACTGTTTTTT
-,TRBD2,TRBJ2-3,TRBV6-4,CASSASGADTQYF,TGTGCCAGCAGTGCTAGCGGGGCAGATACGCAGTATTTT
-,-,TRBJ2-5,TRBV6-5,CASSLRTGETQYF,TGTGCCAGCAGTCTGAGAACAGGGGAGACCCAGTACTTC
-,-,TRBJ1-4,TRBV4-1,CASSQDPAGAREKLFF,TGCGCCAGCAGCCAAGACCCCGCGGGGGCGCGTGAAAAACTGTTTTTT
-,-,TRBJ1-3,TRBV7-9,CASLNSGNTIYF,TGTGCCAGCTTAAACTCTGGAAACACCATATATTTT
-,TRBD1,TRBJ1-2,TRBV11-2,CASSALRGLSSYTF,TGTGCCAGCAGCGCCCTCAGGGGGCTGTCCTCCTACACCTTC
-,-,TRBJ1-1,TRBV28,CASSSGRDTNTEAFF,TGTGCCAGCAGTTCTGGGCGGGACACGAACACTGAAGCTTTCTTT